A single T cell receptor (beta chain) is shown here with its context. Its antigen is undetermined. MiXCR, applied by TCRdb to the 5' RACE reads, yields one record per CDR3 protein. Among around 67,000 distinct CDR3 sequences listed, around an eighth were seen once. The record originates from a study of early T cells in non-severe SARS-CoV-2 infection. Background on the study: Sequencing used unsorted whole-blood bulk RNA, so chains lack pairing.

Study conclusions and caveats: Private and CD4 specificities were missed by VDJdb matching, which favored anti-spike CD8 responses.

Germline CDR1 MDHEN, CDR2 SYDVKM. The CDR3 consists of 13 residues. Trimming took off 4 bases at V and 2 bases at J, with 5 bases between the two ends. The V and J genes are TRBV28 and TRBJ2-2; unclear D gene. This sequence was found in an adult who was a healthcare worker with PCR-confirmed SARS-CoV-2 infection or an uninfected control (not recorded which). The specimen sequenced was whole blood. CDR3 DNA: TGTGCCAGCAGTTCAAAAAACACCGGGGAGCTGTTTTTT. This translates into CASSSKNTGELFF. Combining the CDR3 with reference TRBV28 and TRBJ2-2 gives the whole variable domain DVKVTQSSRYLVKRTGEKVFLECVQDMDHENMFWYRQDPGLGLRLIYFSYDVKMKEKGDIPEGYSVSREKKERFSLILESASTNQTSMYLCASSSKNTGELFFGEGSRLTVL.